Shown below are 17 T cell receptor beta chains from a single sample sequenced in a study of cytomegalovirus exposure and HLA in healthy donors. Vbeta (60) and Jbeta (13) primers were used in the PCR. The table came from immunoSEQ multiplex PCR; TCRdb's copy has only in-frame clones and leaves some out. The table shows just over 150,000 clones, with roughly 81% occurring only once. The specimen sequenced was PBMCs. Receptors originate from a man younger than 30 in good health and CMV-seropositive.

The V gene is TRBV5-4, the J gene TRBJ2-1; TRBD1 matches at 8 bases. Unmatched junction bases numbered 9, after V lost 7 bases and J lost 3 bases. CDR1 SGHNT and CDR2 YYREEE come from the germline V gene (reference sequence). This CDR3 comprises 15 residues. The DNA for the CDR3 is TGTGCCAGCTGGCGGGGACAGGAGCTCTACAATGAGCAGTTCTTC. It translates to CASWRGQELYNEQFF.

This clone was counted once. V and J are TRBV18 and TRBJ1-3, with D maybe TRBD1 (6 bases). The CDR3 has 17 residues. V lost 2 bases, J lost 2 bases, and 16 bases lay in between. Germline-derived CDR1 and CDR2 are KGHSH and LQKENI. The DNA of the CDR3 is TGTGCCAGCTCACCAACTAGTACAGGGCTCACTGGAAACACCATATATTTT. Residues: CASSPTSTGLTGNTIYF.

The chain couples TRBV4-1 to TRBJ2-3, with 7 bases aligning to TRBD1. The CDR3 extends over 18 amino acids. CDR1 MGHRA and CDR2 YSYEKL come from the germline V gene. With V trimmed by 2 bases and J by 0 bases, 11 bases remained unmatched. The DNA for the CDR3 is TGCGCCAGCAGCCAATCGAATACCGGGACAGTGAGCACAGATACGCAGTATTTT. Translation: CASSQSNTGTVSTDTQYF.

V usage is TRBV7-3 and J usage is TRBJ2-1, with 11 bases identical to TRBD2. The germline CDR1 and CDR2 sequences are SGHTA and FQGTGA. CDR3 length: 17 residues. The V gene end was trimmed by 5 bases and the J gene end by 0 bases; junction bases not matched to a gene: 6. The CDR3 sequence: CASSLIAGGYSYNEQFF. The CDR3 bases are TGTGCCAGCAGCCTAATAGCGGGGGGGTACTCCTACAATGAGCAGTTCTTC.

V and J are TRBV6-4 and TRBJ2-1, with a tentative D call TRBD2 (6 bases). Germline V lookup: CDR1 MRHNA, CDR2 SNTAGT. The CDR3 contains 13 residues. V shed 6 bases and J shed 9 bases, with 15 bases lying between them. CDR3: CASSHPTSSEQFF. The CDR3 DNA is TGTGCCAGCAGCCACCCCACTAGCAGTGAGCAGTTCTTC.

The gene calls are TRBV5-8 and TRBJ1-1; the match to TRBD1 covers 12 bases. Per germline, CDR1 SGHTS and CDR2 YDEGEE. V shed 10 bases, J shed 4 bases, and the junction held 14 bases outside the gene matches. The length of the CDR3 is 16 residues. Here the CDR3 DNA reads TGTGCCCGCCCGCCGGGACAGGGGGCGCTCGGCACTGAAGCTTTCTTT. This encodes CARPPGQGALGTEAFF. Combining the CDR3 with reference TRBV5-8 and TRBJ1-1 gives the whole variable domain EAGVTQSPTHLIKTRGQQATLRCSPISGHTSVYWYQQALGLGLQFLLWYDEGEERNRGNFPPRFSGRQFPNYSSELNVNALELEDSALYLCARPPGQGALGTEAFFGQGTRLTVV.

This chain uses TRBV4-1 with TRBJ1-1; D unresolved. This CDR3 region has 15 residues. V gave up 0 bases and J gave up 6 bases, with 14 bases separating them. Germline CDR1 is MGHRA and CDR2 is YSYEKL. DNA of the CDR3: TGCGCCAGCAGCCAAGATCCCACCATTACTTCTGAAGCTTTCTTT. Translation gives CASSQDPTITSEAFF.

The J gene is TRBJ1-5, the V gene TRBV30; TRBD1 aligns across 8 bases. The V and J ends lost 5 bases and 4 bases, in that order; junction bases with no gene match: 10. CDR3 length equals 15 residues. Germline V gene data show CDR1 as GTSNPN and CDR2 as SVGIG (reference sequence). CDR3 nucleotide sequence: TGTGCCTGGGACAGGGGCAGAGAGGGAAATCAGCCCCAGCATTTT. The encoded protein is CAWDRGREGNQPQHF.

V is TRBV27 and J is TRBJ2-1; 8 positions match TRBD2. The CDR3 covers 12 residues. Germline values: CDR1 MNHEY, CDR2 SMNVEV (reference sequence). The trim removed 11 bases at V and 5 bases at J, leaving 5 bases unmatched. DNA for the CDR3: TGTGCCTCGGGGGGGGAAGACAATGAGCAGTTCTTC. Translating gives CASGGEDNEQFF.

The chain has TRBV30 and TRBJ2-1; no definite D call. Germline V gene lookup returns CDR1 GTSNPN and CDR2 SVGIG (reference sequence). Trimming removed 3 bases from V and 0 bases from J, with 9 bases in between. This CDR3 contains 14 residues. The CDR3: CAWRQTLSYNEQFF. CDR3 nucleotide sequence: TGTGCCTGGAGGCAGACTCTCTCCTACAATGAGCAGTTCTTC.

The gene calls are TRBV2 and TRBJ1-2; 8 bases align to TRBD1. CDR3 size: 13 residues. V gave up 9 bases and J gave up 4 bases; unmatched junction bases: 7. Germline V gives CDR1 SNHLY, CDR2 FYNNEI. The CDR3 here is CASMTGEAYGYTF. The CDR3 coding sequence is TGTGCCAGTATGACAGGGGAGGCCTATGGCTACACCTTC.

In DNA, the CDR3 is TGTGCCAGCAGCGTAGGGGGGGGTGAGAAGAATTCACCCCTCCACTTT. Protein product: CASSVGGGEKNSPLHF. The chain uses TRBV9 and TRBJ1-6, with D tentatively TRBD1 (5 bases). Germline-derived CDR1 and CDR2 are SGDLS and YYNGEE. The CDR3 is 16 residues long. Trimming shortened V by 0 bases and J by 7 bases, and 14 bases separated the two germline ends.

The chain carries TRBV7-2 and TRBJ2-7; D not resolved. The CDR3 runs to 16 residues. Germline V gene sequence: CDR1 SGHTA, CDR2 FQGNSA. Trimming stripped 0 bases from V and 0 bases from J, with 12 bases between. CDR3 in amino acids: CASSLADRAPSYEQYF. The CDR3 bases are TGTGCCAGCAGCTTAGCTGATAGAGCGCCCTCCTACGAGCAGTACTTC.

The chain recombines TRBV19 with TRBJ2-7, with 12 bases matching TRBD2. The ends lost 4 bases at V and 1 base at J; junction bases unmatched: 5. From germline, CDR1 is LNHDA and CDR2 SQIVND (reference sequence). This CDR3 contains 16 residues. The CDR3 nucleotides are TGTGCCAGTAGTACCCACGGACTAGCGGGGTCCTACGAGCAGTACTTC. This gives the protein CASSTHGLAGSYEQYF.

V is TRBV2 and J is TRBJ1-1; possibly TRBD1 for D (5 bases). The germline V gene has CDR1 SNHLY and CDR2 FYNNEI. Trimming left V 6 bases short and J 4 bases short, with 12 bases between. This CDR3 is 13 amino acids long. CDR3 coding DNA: TGTGCCAGCAGGTTAGGGCAGGGCACTGAAGCTTTCTTT. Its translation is CASRLGQGTEAFF.

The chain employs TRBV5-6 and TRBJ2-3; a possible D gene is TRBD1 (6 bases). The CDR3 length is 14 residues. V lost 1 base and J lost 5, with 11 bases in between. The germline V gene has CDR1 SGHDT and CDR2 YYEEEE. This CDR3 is CASSLYRELDTQYF. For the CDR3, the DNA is TGTGCCAGCAGCTTGTACAGGGAGTTAGATACGCAGTATTTT.

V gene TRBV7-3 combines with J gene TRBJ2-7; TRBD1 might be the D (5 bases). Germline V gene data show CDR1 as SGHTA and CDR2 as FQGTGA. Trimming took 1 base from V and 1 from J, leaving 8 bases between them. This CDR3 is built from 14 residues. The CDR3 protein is CASSLNRQSYEQYF. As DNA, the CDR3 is TGTGCCAGCAGCTTAAATCGACAGTCCTACGAGCAGTACTTC. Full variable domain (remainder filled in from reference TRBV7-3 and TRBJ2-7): GAGVSQTPSNKVTEKGKYVELRCDPISGHTALYWYRQSLGQGPEFLIYFQGTGAADDSGLPNDRFFAVRPEGSVSTLKIQRTERGDSAVYLCASSLNRQSYEQYFGPGTRLTVT.